This is a list of T cell receptor beta chains from one sample in a study of T cells after yellow fever vaccination. Each CDR3 protein is one row after TCRdb ran MiXCR on the 5' RACE reads. The table has approximately 110,000 distinct CDR3 sequences, 7.4% seen once. The input for sequencing was CD4+ T cells sorted from PBMCs, taken 10 days after the first yellow fever vaccination. These receptors came from a man between 18 and 35 years old who received the YFV17D yellow fever vaccine. Both conserved end residues are part of each CDR3. A D gene is named only where the DNA matches it firmly. Part of the rows lack a size; the others show once, few, many or a class for expanded clones.

v_call: TRBV11-2; d_call: TRBD1; j_call: TRBJ2-5; clone_size: many; cdr3_nt: TGTGCCAGCAGCTTAGATCGGGACAGGGGGCGCGCAGAGACCCAGTACTTC; cdr3_aa: CASSLDRDRGRAETQYF
v_call: TRBV19; d_call: -; j_call: TRBJ2-4; clone_size: many; cdr3_nt: TGTGCCAGTGGAGGGGGGCTGGGCATTCAGTACTTC; cdr3_aa: CASGGGLGIQYF
v_call: TRBV7-2; d_call: -; j_call: TRBJ1-1; clone_size: many; cdr3_nt: TGTGCCAGCAGCCTCTTGAACACTGAAGCTTTCTTT; cdr3_aa: CASSLLNTEAFF
v_call: TRBV5-6; d_call: -; j_call: TRBJ2-5; clone_size: many; cdr3_nt: TGTGCCAGCAGCAGTGACAGGGACTCTGGGGAGACCCAGTACTTC; cdr3_aa: CASSSDRDSGETQYF
v_call: TRBV24-1; d_call: -; j_call: TRBJ2-3; clone_size: many; cdr3_nt: TGTGCCACCAGTGATTTAAGCTCCTCAGATACGCAGTATTTT; cdr3_aa: CATSDLSSSDTQYF
v_call: TRBV7-2; d_call: -; j_call: TRBJ1-5; clone_size: -; cdr3_nt: TGTGCCAGCGGCCTAAGGTTGACGAGCAATCAGCCCCAGCATTTT; cdr3_aa: CASGLRLTSNQPQHF
v_call: TRBV6-1; d_call: -; j_call: TRBJ1-1; clone_size: many; cdr3_nt: TGTGCCAGCAGCCTCGACACGAGGTGGGCTGCTGAAGCTTTCTTT; cdr3_aa: CASSLDTRWAAEAFF
v_call: TRBV7-2; d_call: -; j_call: TRBJ1-5; clone_size: -; cdr3_nt: TGTGCCAGCAGCTTTACGGGGAATCAGCCCCAGCATTTT; cdr3_aa: CASSFTGNQPQHF
v_call: TRBV24-1; d_call: -; j_call: TRBJ2-5; clone_size: many; cdr3_nt: TGTGCCACCAGCGCTGCAGGGTCCCAAGAGACCCAGTACTTC; cdr3_aa: CATSAAGSQETQYF
v_call: TRBV5-1; d_call: -; j_call: TRBJ2-5; clone_size: many; cdr3_nt: TGCGCCAGCAGCTTGGCGGGGTTGGAGACCCAGTACTTC; cdr3_aa: CASSLAGLETQYF
v_call: TRBV21-1; d_call: -; j_call: TRBJ1-5; clone_size: many; cdr3_nt: TGTGCCAGCAGCAGGACAGGGAGAGAGCCCCAGCATTTT; cdr3_aa: CASSRTGREPQHF
v_call: TRBV5-5; d_call: TRBD1; j_call: TRBJ1-6; clone_size: many; cdr3_nt: TGTGCCAGCAGCATACAGGGGTTTAATTCACCCCTCCACTTT; cdr3_aa: CASSIQGFNSPLHF
v_call: TRBV5-5; d_call: -; j_call: TRBJ2-3; clone_size: many; cdr3_nt: TGTGCCAGCAGCTTGGAGGGCCCTAAGCTGCGCACAGATACGCAGTATTTT; cdr3_aa: CASSLEGPKLRTDTQYF
v_call: TRBV11-3; d_call: TRBD2; j_call: TRBJ2-5; clone_size: -; cdr3_nt: TGTGCCAGCAGCCACGGGGCAAGCGGGGGGGCTTTGGAGACCCAGTACTTC; cdr3_aa: CASSHGASGGALETQYF
v_call: TRBV5-1; d_call: -; j_call: TRBJ2-1; clone_size: once; cdr3_nt: TGCGCCAGTGGTGACTCGGACCCCTCCTACAATGAGCAGTTCTTC; cdr3_aa: CASGDSDPSYNEQFF
v_call: TRBV20-1; d_call: TRBD1; j_call: TRBJ1-2; clone_size: many; cdr3_nt: TGCAGTGCTAAGATCCGGGACAGGGGAAACTATGGCTACACCTTC; cdr3_aa: CSAKIRDRGNYGYTF
v_call: TRBV12-3/TRBV12-4; d_call: -; j_call: TRBJ2-5; clone_size: -; cdr3_nt: TGTGCCAGCAGTTTAGTCAGGGGCTACGGGGAGACCCAGTACTTC; cdr3_aa: CASSLVRGYGETQYF
v_call: TRBV20-1; d_call: -; j_call: TRBJ1-5; clone_size: many; cdr3_nt: TGCAGTGCTAACTCTCCCGAAGGGAATCAGCCCCAGCATTTT; cdr3_aa: CSANSPEGNQPQHF
v_call: TRBV5-1; d_call: -; j_call: TRBJ2-3; clone_size: many; cdr3_nt: TGCGCCAGCAGCTTGAAATTGGGGGTCCAAGATACGCAGTATTTT; cdr3_aa: CASSLKLGVQDTQYF
v_call: TRBV12-3/TRBV12-4; d_call: -; j_call: TRBJ2-2; clone_size: many; cdr3_nt: TGTGCCAGCAGTTTCCAGGGGCTCACCGGGGAGCTGTTTTTT; cdr3_aa: CASSFQGLTGELFF
v_call: TRBV7-2; d_call: -; j_call: TRBJ1-1; clone_size: few; cdr3_nt: TGTGCCAGCAGCTTATCCCAGAACACTGAAGCTTTCTTT; cdr3_aa: CASSLSQNTEAFF
v_call: TRBV6-5; d_call: -; j_call: TRBJ1-2; clone_size: many; cdr3_nt: TGTGCCAGCACTGGCAGGGGTAATGGCTACACCTTC; cdr3_aa: CASTGRGNGYTF
v_call: TRBV5-8; d_call: TRBD1; j_call: TRBJ2-1; clone_size: few; cdr3_nt: TGTGCCAGCAGCACCGGGACAGGGTACTCGAACCGGCAGTTCTTC; cdr3_aa: CASSTGTGYSNRQFF
v_call: TRBV4-1; d_call: -; j_call: TRBJ1-5; clone_size: many; cdr3_nt: TGCGCCAGCACCCTCTCCCCCCCAGGGATCAATCAGCCCCAGCATTTT; cdr3_aa: CASTLSPPGINQPQHF
v_call: TRBV11-2; d_call: -; j_call: TRBJ2-3; clone_size: many; cdr3_nt: TGTGCCAGCAGCCGAATGCGGGACGTCGTTACGCAGTATTTT; cdr3_aa: CASSRMRDVVTQYF
v_call: TRBV9; d_call: -; j_call: TRBJ2-5; clone_size: many; cdr3_nt: TGTGCCAGCAGCGCCGCCCCACGGGAGACCCAGTACTTC; cdr3_aa: CASSAAPRETQYF
v_call: TRBV6-5; d_call: -; j_call: TRBJ2-2; clone_size: many; cdr3_nt: TGTGCCAGCAGCTACGGTTGGACAACCGTCGACACCGGGGAGCTGTTTTTT; cdr3_aa: CASSYGWTTVDTGELFF
v_call: TRBV11-2; d_call: -; j_call: TRBJ2-5; clone_size: many; cdr3_nt: TGTGCCAGCAGCTTAAGTCGGAAGGCTAGTAATTTCCCAGAGACCCAGTACTTC; cdr3_aa: CASSLSRKASNFPETQYF
v_call: TRBV24-1; d_call: -; j_call: TRBJ2-2; clone_size: medium-sized; cdr3_nt: TGTGCCACCAGTGATACCCGGGCCGACACCGGGGAGCTGTTTTTT; cdr3_aa: CATSDTRADTGELFF
v_call: TRBV10-2; d_call: -; j_call: TRBJ1-2; clone_size: many; cdr3_nt: TGCGCCAGCTCCGGCGGAGTCGCGGGCTACACCTTC; cdr3_aa: CASSGGVAGYTF